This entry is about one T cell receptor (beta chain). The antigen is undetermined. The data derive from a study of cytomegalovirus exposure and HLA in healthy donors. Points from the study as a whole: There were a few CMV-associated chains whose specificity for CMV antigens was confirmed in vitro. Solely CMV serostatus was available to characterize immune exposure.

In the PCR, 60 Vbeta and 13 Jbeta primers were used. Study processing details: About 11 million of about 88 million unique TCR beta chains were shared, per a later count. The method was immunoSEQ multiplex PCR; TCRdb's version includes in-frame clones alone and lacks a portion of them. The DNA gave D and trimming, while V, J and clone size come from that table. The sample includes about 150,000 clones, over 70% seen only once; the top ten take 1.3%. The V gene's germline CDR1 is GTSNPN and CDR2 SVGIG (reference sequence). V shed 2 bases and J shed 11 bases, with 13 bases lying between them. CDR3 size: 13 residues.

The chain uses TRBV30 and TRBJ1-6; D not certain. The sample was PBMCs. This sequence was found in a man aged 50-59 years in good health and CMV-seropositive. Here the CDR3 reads CAWSLVGGPPLHF. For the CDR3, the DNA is TGTGCCTGGAGTCTAGTCGGAGGTCCACCCCTCCACTTT.